These 21 T cell receptor beta chains were all obtained from the same sample, sequenced in a study of tumor-infiltrating lymphocytes in localized non-small cell lung cancer. Generated by immunoSEQ multiplex PCR, the TCRdb table keeps only in-frame clones and is missing some. The sample carries about 12,000 clones, 65% to 85% recorded once. The sequenced sample consisted of uninvolved lung tissue not adjacent to the tumor. The receptors here all came from a human donor with non-small cell lung cancer.

The CDR3 spells CASNRVSGANVLTF. The CDR3, as DNA: TGCGCCAGCAACCGGGTCTCTGGGGCCAACGTCCTGACTTTC. This rearrangement joins TRBV5-1 to TRBJ2-6; unclear D gene. Germline assignment: CDR1 SGHRS and CDR2 YFSETQ. V lost 6 bases and J 0 bases, leaving 7 bases between the germline ends. The CDR3 covers 14 residues.

The rearrangement uses TRBV5-1 and TRBJ2-3; TRBD2 matches at 9 bases. With 6 bases clipped from V and 4 bases from J, the junction kept 3 bases outside the gene matches. Germline loops: CDR1 SGHRS, CDR2 YFSETQ. CDR3 length: 13 amino acids. The CDR3 bases are TGCGCCAGCATGGCGGGGGGGCCAGATACGCAGTATTTT. It specifies CASMAGGPDTQYF. The variable domain in full, completed from reference TRBV5-1 and TRBJ2-3, reads KAGVTQTPRYLIKTRGQQVTLSCSPISGHRSVSWYQQTPGQGLQFLFEYFSETQRNKGNFPGRFSGRQFSNSRSEMNVSTLELGDSALYLCASMAGGPDTQYFGPGTRLTVL.

The V and J genes are TRBV5-6 and TRBJ1-6; a possible D gene is TRBD1 (6 bases). CDR3 length equals 16 residues. The ends were cut back, 0 bases at V and 11 bases at J, with 18 bases in the middle. Germline V gene data show CDR1 as SGHDT and CDR2 as YYEEEE. CDR3 protein: CASSLVGGGEGAPLHF. The CDR3 nucleotides are TGTGCCAGCAGCTTGGTCGGGGGCGGTGAGGGCGCACCCCTCCACTTT.

This rearrangement joins TRBV15 to TRBJ1-5; tentatively, D is TRBD1 (6 bases). The CDR3 has 19 residues. From germline, CDR1 is LNHNV and CDR2 YYDKDF (reference sequence). The V gene lost 1 base and the J gene lost 0 bases, with 19 bases spanning the gap. The CDR3 DNA follows: TGTGCCACCAGCAGAGCCCCAGACGGCAGGGGAAATAGCAATCAGCCCCAGCATTTT. It is translated as CATSRAPDGRGNSNQPQHF. Using reference TRBV15 and TRBJ1-5 for the parts outside the CDR3, the full variable domain is DAMVIQNPRYQVTQFGKPVTLSCSQTLNHNVMYWYQQKSSQAPKLLFHYYDKDFNNEADTPDNFQSRRPNTSFCFLDIRSPGLGDTAMYLCATSRAPDGRGNSNQPQHFGDGTRLSIL.

J is TRBJ2-7 and V is TRBV5-4; TRBD2 agrees at 8 bases. From germline, CDR1 is SGHNT and CDR2 YYREEE (reference sequence). Losses at the gene ends were 4 bases for V and 4 bases for J; bases not matched to a gene: 4. The CDR3 extends over 13 amino acids. CDR3: CASSQAGVYEQYF. The CDR3 DNA reads as TGTGCCAGCAGCCAAGCGGGGGTGTACGAGCAGTACTTC.

This clone was seen only a few times. V is TRBV10-2 and J is TRBJ1-1; 7 bases line up with TRBD1. Losses at the gene ends were 6 bases for V and 1 base for J; bases not matched to a gene: 2. The length of the CDR3 is 13 residues. The V gene's germline CDR1 is WSHSY and CDR2 SAAADI. The CDR3 nucleotides read TGCGCCAGCAGGGGACAGCGGAACACTGAAGCTTTCTTT. Its protein is CASRGQRNTEAFF.

The gene calls are TRBV5-1 and TRBJ2-3; 10 nucleotides match TRBD1. J was trimmed by 6 bases and V by 3 bases; bases with no gene match: 4. The germline V gene encodes CDR1 SGHRS and CDR2 YFSETQ. The CDR3 sequence is 14 residues long. The CDR3 spells CASSSGQGMDTQYF. The CDR3 DNA reads TGCGCCAGCAGCTCGGGACAGGGGATGGATACGCAGTATTTT. Supplemented by reference TRBV5-1 and TRBJ2-3, the full variable domain reads KAGVTQTPRYLIKTRGQQVTLSCSPISGHRSVSWYQQTPGQGLQFLFEYFSETQRNKGNFPGRFSGRQFSNSRSEMNVSTLELGDSALYLCASSSGQGMDTQYFGPGTRLTVL.

In this sample, this clone turned up once. The rearrangement links TRBV11-2 to TRBJ1-1, with D perhaps matching TRBD1 (6 bases). Trimming took off 1 base at V and 4 bases at J, with 10 bases between the two ends. CDR1 and CDR2 (germline): SGHAT, FQNNGV. The CDR3 is made up of 14 amino acids. The CDR3 region has the DNA TGTGCCAGCAGCTTAGGAGGGGGGAGCACTGAAGCTTTCTTT. This sequence encodes CASSLGGGSTEAFF.

This clone was found once. The chain joins TRBV6-1 to TRBJ1-1; 8 positions agree with TRBD1. CDR1 and CDR2 (germline): MNHNS, SASEGT. This CDR3 region has 14 residues. V shed 5 bases, J shed 3 bases, and the junction held 5 bases outside the gene matches. For the CDR3, the DNA is TGTGCCAGCAGTTCACAACAGGGGGACACTGAAGCTTTCTTT. As protein: CASSSQQGDTEAFF.

This clone occurred once. This chain joins TRBV5-4 and TRBJ2-3; 13 bases agree with TRBD2. The V gene end was trimmed by 4 bases and the J gene end by 5 bases; junction bases not matched to a gene: 7. Germline V CDR1 and CDR2: SGHNT, YYREEE (reference sequence). The CDR3 is 16 amino acids. As DNA, the CDR3 is TGTGCCAGCAGCCAAGGGACTAGCGGGGCGCGAGATACGCAGTATTTT. Translated: CASSQGTSGARDTQYF.

The gene calls are TRBV30 and TRBJ1-2; D might be TRBD1 (5 bases). The germline gives CDR1 GTSNPN, CDR2 SVGIG (reference sequence). This CDR3 region has 14 residues. The V end was cut by 0 bases, the J end by 2 bases, with 10 bases between. The CDR3 spells CAWSVQGTNYGYTF. DNA of the CDR3: TGTGCCTGGAGTGTACAAGGGACCAACTATGGCTACACCTTC. The full variable domain, in which reference TRBV30 and TRBJ1-2 provide the parts outside the CDR3, is SQTIHQWPATLVQPVGSPLSLECTVEGTSNPNLYWYRQAAGRGLQLLFYSVGIGQISSEVPQNLSASRPQDRQFILSSKKLLLSDSGFYLCAWSVQGTNYGYTFGSGTRLTVV.

About this clone itself: A far larger clone is just one base off, so this is likely a read error. The chain recombines TRBV5-1 with TRBJ1-4; D gene unclear. The CDR3 extends over 15 amino acids. Germline loops: CDR1 SGHRS, CDR2 YFSETQ. The ends were cut back, 3 bases at V and 4 bases at J, with 13 bases in the middle. The DNA of the CDR3 is TGCGCCAGCAGCTCCCGGGAGGGTATTAATGAAAAACTGTTTTTT. Its protein product is CASSSREGINEKLFF. Supplemented by reference TRBV5-1 and TRBJ1-4, the full variable domain reads KAGVTQTPRYLIKTRGQQVTLSCSPISGHRSVSWYQQTPGQGLQFLFEYFSETQRNKGNFPGRFSGRQFSNSRSEMNVSTLELGDSALYLCASSSREGINEKLFFGSGTQLSVL.

The chain couples TRBV11-2 to TRBJ2-7; 13 bases match TRBD2. CDR1 SGHAT and CDR2 FQNNGV come from the germline V gene. The junction had 6 bases not matched to a gene; V was cut back by 5 bases and J by 8 bases. This CDR3 is 14 amino acids long. The CDR3 DNA follows: TGTGCCAGCAGCCCCGGACTAGCGGGGGCTCAGCAGTACTTC. It codes for CASSPGLAGAQQYF.

V is TRBV19 and J is TRBJ2-1, with 9 bases fitting TRBD1. Germline V gene sequence: CDR1 LNHDA, CDR2 SQIVND (reference sequence). The CDR3 is made up of 15 amino acids. V lost 8 bases and J lost 0; bases outside the gene matches: 5. The CDR3 sequence: CASGTGKSSYNEQFF. The CDR3 DNA sequence: TGTGCCAGTGGGACAGGGAAGAGCTCCTACAATGAGCAGTTCTTC.

This chain joins TRBV4-2 and TRBJ2-7, with a weak D call TRBD2 (5 bases). Germline CDR1 is LGHNA and CDR2 is YNFKEQ. V lost 4 bases, J lost 2 bases, and 15 bases lay in between. The CDR3 runs 15 residues. DNA for the CDR3: TGTGCCAGCAGCCCCGACGGGGAGATTCCCTACGAGCAGTACTTC. The encoded protein is CASSPDGEIPYEQYF.

This clone was detected a few times. V and J are TRBV5-1 and TRBJ1-2; a possible D gene is TRBD1 (6 bases). CDR3 length: 13 residues. The V and J ends lost 4 bases and 2 bases respectively, with 9 bases between them. The germline V gene has CDR1 SGHRS and CDR2 YFSETQ. Here the CDR3 reads CASSIDRNYGYTF. The CDR3 nucleotides are TGCGCCAGCAGCATAGACAGGAACTATGGCTACACCTTC.

The V and J genes are TRBV29-1 and TRBJ1-5, with D perhaps matching TRBD1 (5 bases). Deletions cut 4 bases from V and 6 bases from J, with 10 bases between. The germline V gene encodes CDR1 SQVTM and CDR2 ANQGSEA. This CDR3 contains 12 residues. The CDR3 region has the DNA TGCAGCGTTGCCAGGGATGGTCAGCCCCAGCATTTT. Amino acids: CSVARDGQPQHF.

The CDR3 is CASSPSGQGSNQPQHF. CDR3 DNA: TGTGCCAGCAGCCCCTCGGGACAGGGGAGCAATCAGCCCCAGCATTTT. V and J are TRBV27 and TRBJ1-5; 10 nucleotides agree with TRBD1. With V trimmed by 6 bases and J by 1 base, 6 bases remained unmatched. The CDR3 contains 16 residues. Germline CDR1 MNHEY, CDR2 SMNVEV (reference sequence).

The J gene is TRBJ1-2, the V gene TRBV7-2; D gene ambiguous. CDR1 is SGHTA, CDR2 FQGNSA, per germline. The CDR3 has 12 residues. V was clipped by 1 base and J by 8 bases, with 8 bases between them. The CDR3 here is CASSLGVEGYTF. For the CDR3, the DNA is TGTGCCAGCAGCTTAGGAGTAGAGGGCTACACCTTC. Full variable domain (outside the CDR3, taken from reference TRBV7-2 and TRBJ1-2): GAGVSQSPSNKVTEKGKDVELRCDPISGHTALYWYRQSLGQGLEFLIYFQGNSAPDKSGLPSDRFSAERTGGSVSTLTIQRTQQEDSAVYLCASSLGVEGYTFGSGTRLTVV.

The gene calls are TRBV5-1 and TRBJ1-1; D uncertain. CDR3 length: 13 residues. Germline V gene data show CDR1 as SGHRS and CDR2 as YFSETQ. V dropped 4 bases and J dropped 1 base, with 8 bases sitting between them. The CDR3 DNA reads as TGCGCCAGCAGCCTCCGTCAGAACACTGAAGCTTTCTTT. This codes for CASSLRQNTEAFF.

The rearrangement uses TRBV5-6 and TRBJ1-2, with D possibly being TRBD1 (5 bases). Trimming left V 2 bases short and J 6 bases short, with 11 bases between. CDR1 is SGHDT and CDR2 is YYEEEE in the germline V gene. The CDR3 is 13 amino acids. CDR3 region: CASSFQTVNGYTF. The CDR3 DNA reads TGTGCCAGCAGCTTCCAGACAGTAAATGGCTACACCTTC. Looking up the rest from reference TRBV5-6 and TRBJ1-2 gives the full variable domain: DAGVTQSPTHLIKTRGQQVTLRCSPKSGHDTVSWYQQALGQGPQFIFQYYEEEERQRGNFPDRFSGHQFPNYSSELNVNALLLGDSALYLCASSFQTVNGYTFGSGTRLTVV.